The 18 T cell receptor beta chains below all came from one sample that was sequenced in a study of blood T cell repertoires in COVID-19. Some clones are missing from TCRdb's copy, which holds only in-frame ones; the method was immunoSEQ multiplex PCR. The table shows fewer than 300,000 clones, with about 88% occurring only once. The sample was peripheral blood. The receptors here all came from a man aged 55 to 70 who had recovered from COVID-19.

V usage is TRBV7-2 and J usage is TRBJ1-2, with 10 positions matching TRBD1. The CDR3 has 12 amino acids. J lost 7 bases, V lost 7 bases, and 3 bases had no gene match. CDR1 is SGHTA, CDR2 FQGNSA, per germline. CDR3 in amino acids: CASTRTGGGYTF. The DNA for the CDR3 is TGTGCCAGCACCCGGACAGGGGGTGGCTACACCTTC.

V usage is TRBV27 and J usage is TRBJ1-2; 9 nucleotides align to TRBD1. Germline V gives CDR1 MNHEY, CDR2 SMNVEV (reference sequence). CDR3 length: 17 amino acids. V lost 5 bases to trimming and J lost 3 bases; unmatched junction nucleotides: 13. CDR3 sequence: CASSPDRGGVWHYGYTF. In DNA, the CDR3 is TGTGCCAGCAGTCCGGACAGGGGTGGGGTCTGGCACTATGGCTACACCTTC.

The V gene is TRBV19, the J gene TRBJ2-7, with unresolved D. CDR3 length: 14 amino acids. Germline CDR1 reads LNHDA; CDR2 reads SQIVND (reference sequence). Trimming stripped 1 base from V and 0 bases from J, with 7 bases between. CDR3 nucleotide sequence: TGTGCCAGTAGTATAGTGCCAGACTCCTACGAGCAGTACTTC. Residues: CASSIVPDSYEQYF.

J is TRBJ1-3 and V is TRBV27, with unresolved D. Per germline, CDR1 MNHEY and CDR2 SMNVEV (reference sequence). The CDR3 has 13 amino acids. The ends were cut back, 4 bases at V and 3 bases at J, with 7 bases in the middle. DNA of the CDR3: TGTGCCAGCAGTTCCGTACTTGGAAACACCATATATTTT. This codes for CASSSVLGNTIYF.

The chain is built from TRBV18 and TRBJ1-1; TRBD1 matches 10 bases. With 4 bases clipped from V and 0 bases from J, the junction kept 8 bases outside the gene matches. Germline lookup yields CDR1 KGHSH and CDR2 LQKENI. The CDR3 length is 17 residues. CDR3 loop: CASSHRQGANMNTEAFF. For the CDR3, the DNA is TGTGCCAGCTCACACCGACAGGGGGCTAACATGAACACTGAAGCTTTCTTT.

The chain links TRBV29-1 to TRBJ2-6, with D perhaps matching TRBD1 (7 bases). Trimming cost V 4 bases and J 3 bases, with 10 bases left between them. The CDR3 is 14 amino acids. Germline CDR1 SQVTM, CDR2 ANQGSEA. The CDR3 DNA follows: TGCAGCGTTGGACAGGGAGGTGGGGCCAACGTCCTGACTTTC. It translates to CSVGQGGGANVLTF.

The chain links TRBV7-6 to TRBJ1-6; perhaps TRBD1 as D (5 bases). Per the germline V gene, CDR1 is SGHVS and CDR2 is FNYEAQ. The CDR3 spans 20 residues. The V end lost 0 bases, the J end lost 0 bases, and 18 bases lay between the germline ends. The CDR3 loop reads CASSLAVHSRGSSYNSPLHF. CDR3 sequence (DNA): TGTGCCAGCAGCTTAGCGGTACATAGTAGGGGAAGCTCCTATAATTCACCCCTCCACTTT.

The CDR3 here is CASSAGGGVSYEQYF. Here the CDR3 DNA reads TGTGCCAGCAGCGCTGGAGGGGGCGTGAGCTACGAGCAGTACTTC. The chain carries TRBV9 and TRBJ2-7, with D perhaps TRBD1 (7 bases). The germline CDR1 and CDR2 sequences are SGDLS and YYNGEE. V lost 3 bases to trimming and J lost 3 bases, with 16 bases between them. The CDR3 covers 15 residues.

The chain combines TRBV4-2 with TRBJ2-2; 8 bases match TRBD1. This CDR3 spans 13 amino acids. J lost 11 bases, V lost 3 bases, and 5 bases had no gene match. Germline V gives CDR1 LGHNA, CDR2 YNFKEQ. The CDR3 loop is CASSHTTGDELFF. CDR3 DNA: TGTGCCAGCAGCCACACGACAGGGGACGAGCTGTTTTTT.

The chain couples TRBV15 to TRBJ2-7; D uncertain. Germline V gene data show CDR1 as LNHNV and CDR2 as YYDKDF (reference sequence). The CDR3 totals 12 residues. V was shortened by 0 bases and J by 6 bases, with 6 bases between the two germline ends. Here the CDR3 DNA reads TGTGCCACCAGCAGAGATGAAGCCGAGCAGTACTTC. Amino acid sequence: CATSRDEAEQYF.

A word on this clone: One end of the junction does not line up with germline, which may come from a read error. The V gene is TRBV15, the J gene TRBJ2-7; 8 bases map to TRBD1. This CDR3 contains 16 residues. Germline CDR1 LNHNV, CDR2 YYDKDF (reference sequence). The CDR3 loop is CATSRDPGQALREQYF. The CDR3 nucleotides read TGTGCCACCAGCCGAGACCCGGGACAGGCCTTGAGAGAGCAGTACTTC. The full variable domain, rest sourced from reference TRBV15 and TRBJ2-7, is DAMVIQNPRYQVTQFGKPVTLSCSQTLNHNVMYWYQQKSSQAPKLLFHYYDKDFNNEADTPDNFQSRRPNTSFCFLDIRSPGLGDTAMYLCATSRDPGQALREQYFGPGTRLTVT.

The CDR3 DNA sequence: TGTGCCAGCAGCCCCATTGCAGGACAGGGGGCATACGAGCAGTACTTC. This codes for CASSPIAGQGAYEQYF. This chain uses TRBV16 with TRBJ2-7; TRBD1 aligns across 11 bases. The CDR3 extends over 16 amino acids. With 4 bases clipped from V and 4 bases from J, the junction kept 9 bases outside the gene matches. Germline CDR1 KGHSY, CDR2 FQNENV.

This clone occurred once. This chain joins TRBV27 and TRBJ2-2, with TRBD2 identical over 11 bases. The CDR3 consists of 16 residues. The ends lost 6 bases at V and 5 bases at J; junction bases unmatched: 8. The germline V gene has CDR1 MNHEY and CDR2 SMNVEV (reference sequence). This CDR3 reads CASRAVGTSGTGELFF. CDR3 nucleotide sequence: TGTGCCAGCAGAGCAGTGGGGACTAGCGGAACCGGGGAGCTGTTTTTT.

V is TRBV6-5 and J is TRBJ1-1; possible D gene TRBD1, 6 bases. Germline lookup yields CDR1 MNHEY and CDR2 SVGAGI. The CDR3 runs 14 residues. Between the trimmed V and J ends, which lost 5 bases and 7 bases, there was a span of 17 bases. CDR3 in amino acids: CASSPWAGENEAFF. The DNA for the CDR3 is TGTGCCAGCAGTCCCTGGGCAGGGGAAAATGAAGCTTTCTTT.

The gene calls are TRBV15 and TRBJ1-5, with D tentatively TRBD1 (6 bases). This CDR3 has 15 amino acids. The V end lost 0 bases, the J end lost 7 bases, and 13 bases lay between the germline ends. Germline loops: CDR1 LNHNV, CDR2 YYDKDF (reference sequence). The CDR3 nucleotides are TGTGCCACCAGCAGAGATCTGGGGGCTTGGCAGCCCCAGCATTTT. It translates to CATSRDLGAWQPQHF.

The rearrangement links TRBV5-6 to TRBJ2-3, with a possible D match to TRBD1 (6 bases). Trimming stripped 5 bases from V and 2 bases from J, with 15 bases between. Germline CDR1 SGHDT, CDR2 YYEEEE. This CDR3 is built from 15 residues. The CDR3 protein is CASSPTGSVTDTQYF. DNA of the CDR3: TGTGCCAGCAGTCCCACAGGGTCCGTCACAGATACGCAGTATTTT.

The chain recombines TRBV11-1 with TRBJ2-3; no reliable D call. Germline CDR1 reads SGHAT; CDR2 reads FQDESV (reference sequence). Trimming removed 1 base at V and 4 bases at J, with 6 bases between. This CDR3 region has 13 residues. The DNA of the CDR3 is TGTGCCAGCAGCTTAGGACTCTCAGATACGCAGTATTTT. Translated, it gives CASSLGLSDTQYF.

In its sample, this clone was seen once. V usage is TRBV12-3 or TRBV12-4 and J usage is TRBJ1-2; D is perhaps TRBD1 (6 bases). The V and J ends lost 4 bases and 7 bases respectively, with 10 bases between them. The CDR3 runs to 12 residues. The CDR3 loop is CASSYRAFGYTF. The CDR3 nucleotides are TGTGCCAGCAGTTACAGGGCCTTTGGCTACACCTTC.